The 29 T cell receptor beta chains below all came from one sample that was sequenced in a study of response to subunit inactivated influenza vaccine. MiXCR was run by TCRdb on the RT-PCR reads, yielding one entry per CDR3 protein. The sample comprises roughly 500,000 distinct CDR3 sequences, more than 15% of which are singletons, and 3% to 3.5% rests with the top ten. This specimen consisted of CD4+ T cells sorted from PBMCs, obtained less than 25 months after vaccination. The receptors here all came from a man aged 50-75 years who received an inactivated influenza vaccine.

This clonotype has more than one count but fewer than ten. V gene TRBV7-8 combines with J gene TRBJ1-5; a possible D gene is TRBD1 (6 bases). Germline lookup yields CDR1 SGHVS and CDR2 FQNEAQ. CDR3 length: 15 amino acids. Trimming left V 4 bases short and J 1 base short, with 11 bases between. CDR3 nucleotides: TGTGCCAGCAGCTCAAATACAGGGAGCAATCAGCCCCAGCATTTT. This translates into CASSSNTGSNQPQHF.

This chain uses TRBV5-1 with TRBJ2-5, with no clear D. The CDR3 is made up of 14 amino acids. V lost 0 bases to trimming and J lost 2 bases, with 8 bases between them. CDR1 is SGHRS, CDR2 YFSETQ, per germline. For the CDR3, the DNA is TGCGCCAGCAGCTTGGGACACGCGCAAGAGACCCAGTACTTC. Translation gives CASSLGHAQETQYF. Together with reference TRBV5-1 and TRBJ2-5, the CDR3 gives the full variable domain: KAGVTQTPRYLIKTRGQQVTLSCSPISGHRSVSWYQQTPGQGLQFLFEYFSETQRNKGNFPGRFSGRQFSNSRSEMNVSTLELGDSALYLCASSLGHAQETQYFGPGTRLLVL.

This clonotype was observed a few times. The CDR3 DNA follows: TGTGCCATCAGTGCCAGGGGGAGAGATGGCTACACCTTC. Its translation: CAISARGRDGYTF. J is TRBJ1-2 and V is TRBV10-3; 7 bases match TRBD1. The CDR3 sequence is 13 residues long. J was trimmed by 6 bases and V by 4 bases; bases with no gene match: 5. Germline loops: CDR1 ENHRY, CDR2 SYGVKD.

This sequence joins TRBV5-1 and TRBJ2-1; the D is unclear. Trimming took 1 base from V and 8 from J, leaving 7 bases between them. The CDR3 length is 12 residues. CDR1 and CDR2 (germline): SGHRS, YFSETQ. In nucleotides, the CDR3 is TGCGCCAGCAGCTTGTCTACATATGAGCAGTTCTTC. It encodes CASSLSTYEQFF.

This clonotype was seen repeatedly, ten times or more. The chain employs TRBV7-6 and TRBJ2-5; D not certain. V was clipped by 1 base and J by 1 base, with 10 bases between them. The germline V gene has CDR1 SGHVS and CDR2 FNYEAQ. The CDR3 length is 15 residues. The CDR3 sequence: CASSLVAHPQETQYF. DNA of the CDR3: TGTGCCAGCAGCTTAGTAGCCCATCCCCAAGAGACCCAGTACTTC.

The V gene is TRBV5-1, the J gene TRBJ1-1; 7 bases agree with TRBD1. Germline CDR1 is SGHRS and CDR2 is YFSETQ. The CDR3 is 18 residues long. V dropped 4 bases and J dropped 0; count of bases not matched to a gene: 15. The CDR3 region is CASSLDIRQGLLNTEAFF. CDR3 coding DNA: TGCGCCAGCAGCCTCGATATCCGACAGGGTCTCTTGAACACTGAAGCTTTCTTT.

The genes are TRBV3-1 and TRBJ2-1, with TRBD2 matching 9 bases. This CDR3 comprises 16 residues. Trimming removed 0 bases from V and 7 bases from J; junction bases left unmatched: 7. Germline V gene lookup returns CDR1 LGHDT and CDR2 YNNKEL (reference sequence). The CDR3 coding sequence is TGTGCCAGCAGCCAAGACTTTGCGGGGGGGGTTAATGAGCAGTTCTTC. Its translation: CASSQDFAGGVNEQFF.

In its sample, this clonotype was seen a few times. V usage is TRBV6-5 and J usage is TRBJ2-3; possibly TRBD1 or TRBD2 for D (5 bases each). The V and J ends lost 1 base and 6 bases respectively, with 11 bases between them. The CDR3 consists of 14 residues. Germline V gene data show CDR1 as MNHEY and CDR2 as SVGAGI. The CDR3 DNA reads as TGTGCCAGCAGTTACTACTCCTGGGGGGATACGCAGTATTTT. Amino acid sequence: CASSYYSWGDTQYF.

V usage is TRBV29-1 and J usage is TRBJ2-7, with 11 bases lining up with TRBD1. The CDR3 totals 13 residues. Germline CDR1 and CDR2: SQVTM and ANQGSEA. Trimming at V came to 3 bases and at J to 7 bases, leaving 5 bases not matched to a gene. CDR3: CSVDGTGGGEQYF. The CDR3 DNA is TGCAGCGTTGACGGGACAGGGGGTGGGGAGCAGTACTTC.

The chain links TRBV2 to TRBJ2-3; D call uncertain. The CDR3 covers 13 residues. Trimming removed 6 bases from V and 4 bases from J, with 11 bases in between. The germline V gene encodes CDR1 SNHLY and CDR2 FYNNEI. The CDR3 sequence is CASSLSVADTQYF. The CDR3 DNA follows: TGTGCCAGCAGCCTCAGCGTTGCAGATACGCAGTATTTT.

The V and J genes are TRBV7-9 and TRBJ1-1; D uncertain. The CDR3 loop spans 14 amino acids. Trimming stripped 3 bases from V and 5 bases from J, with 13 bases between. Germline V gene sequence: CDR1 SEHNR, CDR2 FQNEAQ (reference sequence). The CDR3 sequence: CASSFGWGGTEAFF. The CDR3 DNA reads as TGTGCCAGCAGCTTCGGTTGGGGAGGAACTGAAGCTTTCTTT.

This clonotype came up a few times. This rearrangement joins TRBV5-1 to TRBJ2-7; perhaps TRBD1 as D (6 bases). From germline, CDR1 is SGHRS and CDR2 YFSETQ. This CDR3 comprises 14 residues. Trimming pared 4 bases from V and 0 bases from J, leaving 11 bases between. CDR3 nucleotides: TGCGCCAGCAGCCAGGGACACCCCTCCTACGAGCAGTACTTC. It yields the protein CASSQGHPSYEQYF.

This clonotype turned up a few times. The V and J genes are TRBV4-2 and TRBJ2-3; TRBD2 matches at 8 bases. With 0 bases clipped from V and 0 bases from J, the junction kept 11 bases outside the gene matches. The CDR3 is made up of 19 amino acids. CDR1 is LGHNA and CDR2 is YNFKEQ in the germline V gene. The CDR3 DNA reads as TGTGCCAGCAGCCAAGATGTTGGGGCGGGGGGTCTCAGCACAGATACGCAGTATTTT. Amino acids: CASSQDVGAGGLSTDTQYF.

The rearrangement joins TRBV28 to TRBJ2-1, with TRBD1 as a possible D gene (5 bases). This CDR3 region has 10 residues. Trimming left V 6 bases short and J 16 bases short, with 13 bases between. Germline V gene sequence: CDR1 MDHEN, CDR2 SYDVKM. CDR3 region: CASSSRDFFF. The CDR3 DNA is TGTGCCAGCAGCTCCAGGGATTTCTTCTTC.

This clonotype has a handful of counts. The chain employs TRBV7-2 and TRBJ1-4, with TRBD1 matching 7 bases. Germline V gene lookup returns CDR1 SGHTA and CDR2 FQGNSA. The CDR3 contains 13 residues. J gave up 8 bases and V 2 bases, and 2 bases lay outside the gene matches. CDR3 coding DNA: TGTGCCAGCAGCTTAAGGGGGCGAGAAAAACTGTTTTTT. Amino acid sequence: CASSLRGREKLFF.

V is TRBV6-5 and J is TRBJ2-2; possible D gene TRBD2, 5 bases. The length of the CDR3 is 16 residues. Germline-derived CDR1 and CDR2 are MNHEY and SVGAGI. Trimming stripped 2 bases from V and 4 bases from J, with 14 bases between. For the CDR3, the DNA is TGTGCCAGCAGTTACACGTCTAGCCGGAGCACCGGGGAGCTGTTTTTT. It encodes CASSYTSSRSTGELFF.

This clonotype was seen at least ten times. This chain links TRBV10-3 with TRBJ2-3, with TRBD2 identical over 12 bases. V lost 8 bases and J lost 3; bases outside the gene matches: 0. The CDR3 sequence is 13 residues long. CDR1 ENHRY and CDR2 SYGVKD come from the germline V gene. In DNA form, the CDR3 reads TGTGCCATCGGACTAGCGGGGACAGATACGCAGTATTTT. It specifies CAIGLAGTDTQYF.

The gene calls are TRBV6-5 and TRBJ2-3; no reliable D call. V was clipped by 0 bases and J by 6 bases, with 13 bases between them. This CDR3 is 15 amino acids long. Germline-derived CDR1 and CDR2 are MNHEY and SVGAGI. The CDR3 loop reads CASSYSVTRADTQYF. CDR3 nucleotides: TGTGCCAGCAGTTACTCGGTCACCCGGGCGGATACGCAGTATTTT.

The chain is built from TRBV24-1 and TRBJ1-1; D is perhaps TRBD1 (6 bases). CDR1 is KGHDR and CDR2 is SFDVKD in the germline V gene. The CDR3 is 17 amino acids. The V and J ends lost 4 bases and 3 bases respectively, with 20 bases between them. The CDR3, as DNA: TGTGCCACCAGTGACTCCGGCATTGGGAGGGGGGACACTGAAGCTTTCTTT. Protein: CATSDSGIGRGDTEAFF.

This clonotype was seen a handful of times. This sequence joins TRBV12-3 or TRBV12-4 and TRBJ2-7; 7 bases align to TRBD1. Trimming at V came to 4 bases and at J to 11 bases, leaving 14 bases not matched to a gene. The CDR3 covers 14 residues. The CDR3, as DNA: TGTGCCAGCAGTTCCGACGGGGCAGGGGGACGGGAGTACTTC. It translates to CASSSDGAGGREYF.

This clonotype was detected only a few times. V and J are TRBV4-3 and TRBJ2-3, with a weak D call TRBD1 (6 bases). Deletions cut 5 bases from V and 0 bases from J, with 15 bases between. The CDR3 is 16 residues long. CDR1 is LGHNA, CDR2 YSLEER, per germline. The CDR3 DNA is TGCGCCAGCAGCAAGTGGTCAGGGGCTAGCACAGATACGCAGTATTTT. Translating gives CASSKWSGASTDTQYF.

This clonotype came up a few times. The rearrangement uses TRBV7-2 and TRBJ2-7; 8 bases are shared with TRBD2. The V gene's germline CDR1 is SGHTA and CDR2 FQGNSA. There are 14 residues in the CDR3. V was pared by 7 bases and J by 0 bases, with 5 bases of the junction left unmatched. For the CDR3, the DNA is TGTGCCAGCATGATTAGCGGGACCTCCTACGAGCAGTACTTC. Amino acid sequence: CASMISGTSYEQYF.

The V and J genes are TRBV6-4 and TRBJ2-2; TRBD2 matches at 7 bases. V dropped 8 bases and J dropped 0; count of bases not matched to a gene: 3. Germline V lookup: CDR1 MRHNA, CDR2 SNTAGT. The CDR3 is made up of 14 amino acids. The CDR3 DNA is TGTGCCAGCCAACTAGCGTCGAACACCGGGGAGCTGTTTTTT. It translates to CASQLASNTGELFF.

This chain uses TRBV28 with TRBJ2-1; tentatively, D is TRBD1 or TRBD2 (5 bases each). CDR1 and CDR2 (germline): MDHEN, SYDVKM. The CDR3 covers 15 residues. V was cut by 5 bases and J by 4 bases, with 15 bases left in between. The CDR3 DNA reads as TGTGCCAGCAGTGGTATTAGATGGGGGTACAATGAGCAGTTCTTC. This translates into CASSGIRWGYNEQFF.

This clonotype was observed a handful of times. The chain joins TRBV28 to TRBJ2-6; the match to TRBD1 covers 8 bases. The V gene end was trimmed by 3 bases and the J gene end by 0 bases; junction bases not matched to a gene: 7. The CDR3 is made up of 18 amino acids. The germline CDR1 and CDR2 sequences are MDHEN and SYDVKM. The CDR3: CASSFSGQAYSGANVLTF. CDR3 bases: TGTGCCAGCAGTTTTTCGGGACAGGCCTACTCTGGGGCCAACGTCCTGACTTTC.

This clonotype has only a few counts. The CDR3 DNA is TGTGCCAGCAGGTCGGGGGGGGGCTACACCTTC. Translated: CASRSGGGYTF. The V and J genes are TRBV12-3 or TRBV12-4 and TRBJ1-2; weak D call: TRBD1 (5 bases). The CDR3 extends over 11 amino acids. Trimming took off 6 bases at V and 8 bases at J, with 10 bases between the two ends.

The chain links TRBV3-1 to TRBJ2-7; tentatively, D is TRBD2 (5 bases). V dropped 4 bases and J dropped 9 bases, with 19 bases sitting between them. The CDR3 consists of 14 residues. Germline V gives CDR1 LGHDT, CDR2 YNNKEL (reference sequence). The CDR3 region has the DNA TGTGCCAGCAGCCCTTTGGGAGTATTCAAGGGGCAGTACTTC. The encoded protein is CASSPLGVFKGQYF.

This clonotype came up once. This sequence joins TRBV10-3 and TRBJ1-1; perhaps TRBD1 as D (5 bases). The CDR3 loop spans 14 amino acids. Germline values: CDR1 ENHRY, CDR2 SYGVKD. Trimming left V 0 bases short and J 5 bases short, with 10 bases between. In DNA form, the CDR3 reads TGTGCCATCAGTGAGTCGGGGGAGGGGACTGAAGCTTTCTTT. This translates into CAISESGEGTEAFF.

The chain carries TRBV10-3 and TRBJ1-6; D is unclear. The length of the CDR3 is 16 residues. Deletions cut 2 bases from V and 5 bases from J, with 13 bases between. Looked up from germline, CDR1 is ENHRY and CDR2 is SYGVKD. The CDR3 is CAISEGGNINNSPLHF. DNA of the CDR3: TGTGCCATCAGTGAGGGAGGGAATATCAATAATTCACCCCTCCACTTT.